This note documents a single TCR beta chain sequence. Its specificity is unknown. The entry originates in a study of T cell responses to AZD1222 COVID-19 vaccine. Clones were read by immunoSEQ multiplex PCR, and TCRdb kept only the in-frame ones, dropping some. The sample has about 73,000 clones, roughly 75% seen once. CDR3 size: 15 residues. Germline V gene data show CDR1 as SEHNR and CDR2 as FQNEAQ (reference sequence). Trimming shortened V by 2 bases and J by 5 bases, and 16 bases separated the two germline ends. General study points: Vaccine-associated CD4 TCRs ranged over spike, dominating at 160-218 and 743-854. Spike-specific TCR breadth and depth both grew after two AZD1222 doses.

Here the sequenced sample was peripheral blood, taken 28 days after the second AZD1222 dose. The TCR sequence derives from an adult who received the AZD1222 COVID-19 vaccine. The chain combines TRBV7-9 with TRBJ2-7, with D tentatively TRBD1 (5 bases). The CDR3 DNA is TGTGCCAGCAGCTTACGACAGCACGACGCCCACGAGCAGTACTTC. Encoded protein: CASSLRQHDAHEQYF.